Each of the 8 T cell receptor beta chains below was sequenced from the same sample in a study of cytomegalovirus exposure and HLA in healthy donors. In the PCR, 60 Vbeta and 13 Jbeta primers were used. Sequencing used immunoSEQ multiplex PCR; TCRdb keeps in-frame clones, though not all of them. The sample includes under 200,000 clones, 80% to 90% of them seen just once. The sequenced material came from PBMCs. All receptors derive from a man aged 50-60 years in good health and CMV-seropositive.

This clone was recorded only once. V gene TRBV7-9 combines with J gene TRBJ2-3; 11 bases are shared with TRBD2. Trimming at V came to 7 bases and at J to 3 bases, leaving 9 bases not matched to a gene. The length of the CDR3 is 16 residues. Germline V lookup: CDR1 SEHNR, CDR2 FQNEAQ (reference sequence). The CDR3 DNA is TGTGCCAGCAAAGAGGGGGCTAGCGGGAGGACAGATACGCAGTATTTT. Translation gives CASKEGASGRTDTQYF.

This clone appeared once. The chain couples TRBV27 to TRBJ1-1, with a weak D call TRBD1 (5 bases). The CDR3 contains 13 residues. Germline CDR1 is MNHEY and CDR2 is SMNVEV (reference sequence). Trimming stripped 7 bases from V and 5 bases from J, with 14 bases between. The DNA for the CDR3 is TGTGCCAGCAACCCCCTGGGGGGGACTGAAGCTTTCTTT. It translates to CASNPLGGTEAFF.

This clone was detected once. V gene TRBV9 combines with J gene TRBJ1-3; unclear D gene. V was shortened by 4 bases and J by 0 bases, with 8 bases between the two germline ends. The CDR3 has 14 residues. Germline-derived CDR1 and CDR2 are SGDLS and YYNGEE. CDR3 bases: TGTGCCAGCAGCCCCCAGGCCTCTGGAAACACCATATATTTT. Its protein is CASSPQASGNTIYF.

This rearrangement joins TRBV27 to TRBJ2-2; weak D call: TRBD1 (6 bases). The V gene lost 6 bases and the J gene lost 3 bases, with 14 bases spanning the gap. The CDR3 consists of 15 residues. Germline CDR1 is MNHEY and CDR2 is SMNVEV (reference sequence). For the CDR3, the DNA is TGTGCCAGCAGGGCATGGACAGCTCACACCGGGGAGCTGTTTTTT. This sequence encodes CASRAWTAHTGELFF.

The J gene is TRBJ1-1, the V gene TRBV5-1; 10 bases match TRBD1. The CDR3 has 16 amino acids. Trimming at V came to 5 bases and at J to 11 bases, leaving 18 bases not matched to a gene. CDR1 is SGHRS and CDR2 is YFSETQ in the germline V gene. CDR3 DNA: TGCGCCAGCAGAACGACAGGGGGCGGGGGTAGTATTGGGGCTTTCTTT. Amino acids: CASRTTGGGGSIGAFF.

On this clone itself: A junction boundary mismatches the germline segment, possibly from a read error. The DNA of the CDR3 is TGTGCCAGCAGACAAGACAGGAGCTCCTACAATGAACAGTTCTTC. Translated: CASRQDRSSYNEQFF. The chain recombines TRBV6-1 with TRBJ2-1; perhaps TRBD1 as D (6 bases). Germline V gives CDR1 MNHNS, CDR2 SASEGT. This CDR3 is built from 15 residues.

The chain carries TRBV18 and TRBJ2-5; tentatively, D is TRBD1 (6 bases). From germline, CDR1 is KGHSH and CDR2 LQKENI. Trimming took off 4 bases at V and 1 base at J, with 10 bases between the two ends. This CDR3 comprises 14 residues. The CDR3 DNA is TGTGCCAGCTCACTGAGACAGGCCCAAGAGACCCAGTACTTC. This encodes CASSLRQAQETQYF.

V usage is TRBV6-5 and J usage is TRBJ1-4; TRBD1 matches 9 bases. V lost 6 bases and J lost 7; bases outside the gene matches: 9. From germline, CDR1 is MNHEY and CDR2 SVGAGI. The CDR3 contains 15 residues. CDR3 amino acids: CASRPDRGIGEKLFF. For the CDR3, the DNA is TGTGCCAGCAGGCCCGACAGGGGGATTGGTGAAAAACTGTTTTTT.